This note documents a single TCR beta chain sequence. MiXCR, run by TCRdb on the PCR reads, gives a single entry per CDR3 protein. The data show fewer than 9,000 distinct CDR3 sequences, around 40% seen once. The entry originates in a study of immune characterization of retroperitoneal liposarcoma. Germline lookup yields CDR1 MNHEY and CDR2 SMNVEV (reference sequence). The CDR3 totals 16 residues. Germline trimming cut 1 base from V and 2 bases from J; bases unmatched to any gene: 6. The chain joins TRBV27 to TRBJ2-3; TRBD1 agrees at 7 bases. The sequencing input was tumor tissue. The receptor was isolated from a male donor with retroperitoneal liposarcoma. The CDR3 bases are TGTGCCAGCAGTTTATATAAGACAGGGATCACAGATACGCAGTATTTT. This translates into CASSLYKTGITDTQYF.